These T cell receptor beta chains were read from a single sample in a study of T cells in Graves' hyperthyroidism and ophthalmopathy. TCRdb passed the multiplex PCR reads through MiXCR, listing each CDR3 protein once. This table has 350,000 or so distinct CDR3 sequences, less than 20% appearing once. Source material: blood. These receptors were taken from a woman in her 40s with Graves' ophthalmopathy. CDR3s include the opening cysteine and the closing phenylalanine or tryptophan. The D gene is left open where the match is weak. Clone size is given for some rows only: seen once, a few or many times, or a class if the clone is expanded.

cdr3_nt cdr3_aa clone_size d_call j_call v_call
TGTGCCAGCAGTTACTCTCGGGTCTCCTACGAGCAGTACTTC CASSYSRVSYEQYF many - TRBJ2-7 TRBV6-2/TRBV6-3
TGTGCCAGCAGCTTAGTCCAGGGTATGAACACTGAAGCTTTCTTT CASSLVQGMNTEAFF many - TRBJ1-1 TRBV7-2
TGTGCCAGCAGCTTAGACAGGATAAGGAACACTGAAGCTTTCTTT CASSLDRIRNTEAFF many - TRBJ1-1 TRBV7-2
TGTGCCACAACTCTGGGTGGGGCTGGGGCCAACGTCCTGACTTTC CATTLGGAGANVLTF many - TRBJ2-6 TRBV15
TGTGCCAGCAGTCCGGGACTAGCGGGGAGAATGGAGACCCAGTACTTC CASSPGLAGRMETQYF - TRBD2 TRBJ2-5 TRBV12-3/TRBV12-4
TGCGCCAGCAGATTCGGGACAAGTGGAAACACCATATATTTT CASRFGTSGNTIYF many - TRBJ1-3 TRBV10-2
TGTGCCAGCAGTTACTCGAGGGGGGGAGCTAGCTCCTACGAGCAGTACTTC CASSYSRGGASSYEQYF many - TRBJ2-7 TRBV6-5
TGCAGTGCTACCCGGGGGACAGGGTCGATGCAGACTTTAGGAGAGCTGTACTTC CSATRGTGSMQTLGELYF many TRBD1 TRBJ2-7 TRBV20-1
TGTGCCAGCAGCTTAACCGGAGGGGGACACACTGAAGCTTTCTTT CASSLTGGGHTEAFF many - TRBJ1-1 TRBV7-3
TGTGCCAGCAGCCAGGTGGAGTATGGCTACACCTTC CASSQVEYGYTF many - TRBJ1-2 TRBV2
TGTGCCAGCAGCGTAGCTTCGTCTATCGGGTGGGGGGAGCAGTACTTC CASSVASSIGWGEQYF many - TRBJ2-7 TRBV9
TGTGCCAGCAGCTTAATGGGCAGGGAGACGCTGGGGAACTATGGCTACACCTTC CASSLMGRETLGNYGYTF many - TRBJ1-2 TRBV7-8